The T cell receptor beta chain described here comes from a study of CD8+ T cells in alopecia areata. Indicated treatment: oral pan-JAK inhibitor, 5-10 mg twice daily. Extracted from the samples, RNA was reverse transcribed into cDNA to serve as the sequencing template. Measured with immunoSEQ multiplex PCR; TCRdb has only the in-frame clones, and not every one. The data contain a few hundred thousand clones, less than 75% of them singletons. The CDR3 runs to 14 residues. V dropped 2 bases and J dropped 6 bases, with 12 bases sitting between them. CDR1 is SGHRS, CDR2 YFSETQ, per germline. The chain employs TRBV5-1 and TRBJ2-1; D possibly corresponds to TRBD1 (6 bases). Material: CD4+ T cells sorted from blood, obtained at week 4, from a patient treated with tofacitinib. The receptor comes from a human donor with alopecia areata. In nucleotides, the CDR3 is TGCGCCAGCAGCTTAGGGGGAATGGTCAATGAGCAGTTCTTC. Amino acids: CASSLGGMVNEQFF.